This TCR beta chain was captured in a study of response to subunit inactivated influenza vaccine. TCRdb analysed the RT-PCR reads with MiXCR anew, one entry per CDR3 protein. The sample shows about 540,000 distinct CDR3 sequences, around 25% of them seen only once. There are 15 residues in the CDR3. J lost 6 bases, V lost 3 bases, and 8 bases had no gene match. The germline V gene encodes CDR1 KGHSH and CDR2 LQKENI. This clonotype occurred a few times. The sample also formed part of further work on T cells expressing NK-cell markers. That paper states: TCR beta libraries carry UMIs added by 5'RACE template switching. According to the study, TCR beta repertoires originated from sorted CD3+CD56+NKG2C+, CD3+CD56+NKG2C- and CD3+CD56-NKG2C+ T cells. Seropositivity for HCMV was found in seven of the eight sequenced donors, with one seronegative. No clear determination of HCMV specificity was made for expanded NKG2C+ T cell clones.

The sample was CD4+ T cells sorted from PBMCs, taken roughly 12 days after vaccination. V is TRBV18 and J is TRBJ1-1; 9 nucleotides agree with TRBD1. The receptor was derived from a man aged 50 or older who received an inactivated influenza vaccine. DNA of the CDR3: TGTGCCAGCTCACCCTCACCTGGGGACAGGGCTGAAGCTTTCTTT. Translating gives CASSPSPGDRAEAFF.